Listed below are T cell receptor beta chains from one sample, sequenced in a study of breast tumors, draining lymph nodes, adjacent tissues. Via MiXCR, TCRdb re-called the multiplex PCR reads, giving one row per CDR3 protein. The sample yields around 13,000 distinct CDR3 sequences, about 70% seen once. The source material was tumor-adjacent breast tissue. The source is a female donor with breast cancer. Some clones in this sample may be carry-over from other donors' samples. CDR3s include the opening cysteine and the closing phenylalanine or tryptophan. Fields, in order: V gene, clone size, D gene, J gene, CDR3 protein, CDR3 DNA. D genes are given only for firm matches. Expanded clones get a size class; other rows say once, few or many, or leave the size out.

TRBV9	once	TRBD1	TRBJ2-7	CASSGTGGYEQYF	TGTGCCAGCAGCGGGACAGGGGGGTACGAGCAGTACTTC
TRBV7-9	-	-	TRBJ1-4	CASSLEVTNEKLFF	TGTGCCAGCAGCTTAGAAGTTACTAATGAAAAACTGTTTTTT
TRBV10-3	-	-	TRBJ2-2	CAIKAGEGGGELFF	TGTGCCATCAAGGCAGGGGAGGGAGGCGGGGAGCTGTTTTTT
TRBV7-9	-	-	TRBJ2-3	CASSPKSGLADTQYF	TGTGCCAGCAGCCCCAAGTCGGGTTTGGCAGATACGCAGTATTTT
TRBV12-3/TRBV12-4	-	-	TRBJ2-2	CASSLGNTGELFF	TGTGCCAGCAGTTTAGGGAACACCGGGGAGCTGTTTTTT
TRBV4-3	many	TRBD2	TRBJ2-1	CASSQEGGGGRGSSYNEQFF	TGCGCCAGCAGCCAAGAGGGTGGAGGTGGGCGCGGGAGCTCCTACAATGAGCAGTTCTTC
TRBV20-1	-	TRBD1	TRBJ2-7	CSARPRGQEQYF	TGCAGTGCTAGGCCCAGGGGGCAAGAGCAGTACTTC
TRBV3-1	many	TRBD2	TRBJ2-2	CASSQPRLAGANTGELFF	TGTGCCAGCAGCCAACCCAGACTAGCGGGTGCCAACACCGGGGAGCTGTTTTTT
TRBV7-8	-	-	TRBJ2-2	CASSLAGEAGELFF	TGTGCCAGCAGCTTAGCAGGGGAGGCCGGGGAGCTGTTTTTT
TRBV4-3	-	TRBD1	TRBJ1-6	CASSNLQGVNSPLHF	TGCGCCAGCAGCAACCTACAGGGGGTTAATTCACCCCTCCACTTT
TRBV12-5	once	-	TRBJ1-5	CASGLNQPQHF	TGTGCTAGTGGTTTGAATCAGCCCCAGCATTTT
TRBV20-1	-	-	TRBJ2-7	CSASSPNIKFEQYF	TGCAGTGCTAGTAGTCCCAACATTAAGTTCGAGCAGTACTTC
TRBV27	-	TRBD1	TRBJ2-1	CASSLYPGQGDNEQFF	TGTGCCAGCAGTTTATATCCGGGACAGGGGGACAATGAGCAGTTCTTC
TRBV11-2	-	TRBD2	TRBJ2-2	CASSSTPPGSGRYGGELFF	TGTGCCAGCAGCTCAACCCCACCGGGGAGCGGGAGATATGGCGGGGAGCTGTTTTTT